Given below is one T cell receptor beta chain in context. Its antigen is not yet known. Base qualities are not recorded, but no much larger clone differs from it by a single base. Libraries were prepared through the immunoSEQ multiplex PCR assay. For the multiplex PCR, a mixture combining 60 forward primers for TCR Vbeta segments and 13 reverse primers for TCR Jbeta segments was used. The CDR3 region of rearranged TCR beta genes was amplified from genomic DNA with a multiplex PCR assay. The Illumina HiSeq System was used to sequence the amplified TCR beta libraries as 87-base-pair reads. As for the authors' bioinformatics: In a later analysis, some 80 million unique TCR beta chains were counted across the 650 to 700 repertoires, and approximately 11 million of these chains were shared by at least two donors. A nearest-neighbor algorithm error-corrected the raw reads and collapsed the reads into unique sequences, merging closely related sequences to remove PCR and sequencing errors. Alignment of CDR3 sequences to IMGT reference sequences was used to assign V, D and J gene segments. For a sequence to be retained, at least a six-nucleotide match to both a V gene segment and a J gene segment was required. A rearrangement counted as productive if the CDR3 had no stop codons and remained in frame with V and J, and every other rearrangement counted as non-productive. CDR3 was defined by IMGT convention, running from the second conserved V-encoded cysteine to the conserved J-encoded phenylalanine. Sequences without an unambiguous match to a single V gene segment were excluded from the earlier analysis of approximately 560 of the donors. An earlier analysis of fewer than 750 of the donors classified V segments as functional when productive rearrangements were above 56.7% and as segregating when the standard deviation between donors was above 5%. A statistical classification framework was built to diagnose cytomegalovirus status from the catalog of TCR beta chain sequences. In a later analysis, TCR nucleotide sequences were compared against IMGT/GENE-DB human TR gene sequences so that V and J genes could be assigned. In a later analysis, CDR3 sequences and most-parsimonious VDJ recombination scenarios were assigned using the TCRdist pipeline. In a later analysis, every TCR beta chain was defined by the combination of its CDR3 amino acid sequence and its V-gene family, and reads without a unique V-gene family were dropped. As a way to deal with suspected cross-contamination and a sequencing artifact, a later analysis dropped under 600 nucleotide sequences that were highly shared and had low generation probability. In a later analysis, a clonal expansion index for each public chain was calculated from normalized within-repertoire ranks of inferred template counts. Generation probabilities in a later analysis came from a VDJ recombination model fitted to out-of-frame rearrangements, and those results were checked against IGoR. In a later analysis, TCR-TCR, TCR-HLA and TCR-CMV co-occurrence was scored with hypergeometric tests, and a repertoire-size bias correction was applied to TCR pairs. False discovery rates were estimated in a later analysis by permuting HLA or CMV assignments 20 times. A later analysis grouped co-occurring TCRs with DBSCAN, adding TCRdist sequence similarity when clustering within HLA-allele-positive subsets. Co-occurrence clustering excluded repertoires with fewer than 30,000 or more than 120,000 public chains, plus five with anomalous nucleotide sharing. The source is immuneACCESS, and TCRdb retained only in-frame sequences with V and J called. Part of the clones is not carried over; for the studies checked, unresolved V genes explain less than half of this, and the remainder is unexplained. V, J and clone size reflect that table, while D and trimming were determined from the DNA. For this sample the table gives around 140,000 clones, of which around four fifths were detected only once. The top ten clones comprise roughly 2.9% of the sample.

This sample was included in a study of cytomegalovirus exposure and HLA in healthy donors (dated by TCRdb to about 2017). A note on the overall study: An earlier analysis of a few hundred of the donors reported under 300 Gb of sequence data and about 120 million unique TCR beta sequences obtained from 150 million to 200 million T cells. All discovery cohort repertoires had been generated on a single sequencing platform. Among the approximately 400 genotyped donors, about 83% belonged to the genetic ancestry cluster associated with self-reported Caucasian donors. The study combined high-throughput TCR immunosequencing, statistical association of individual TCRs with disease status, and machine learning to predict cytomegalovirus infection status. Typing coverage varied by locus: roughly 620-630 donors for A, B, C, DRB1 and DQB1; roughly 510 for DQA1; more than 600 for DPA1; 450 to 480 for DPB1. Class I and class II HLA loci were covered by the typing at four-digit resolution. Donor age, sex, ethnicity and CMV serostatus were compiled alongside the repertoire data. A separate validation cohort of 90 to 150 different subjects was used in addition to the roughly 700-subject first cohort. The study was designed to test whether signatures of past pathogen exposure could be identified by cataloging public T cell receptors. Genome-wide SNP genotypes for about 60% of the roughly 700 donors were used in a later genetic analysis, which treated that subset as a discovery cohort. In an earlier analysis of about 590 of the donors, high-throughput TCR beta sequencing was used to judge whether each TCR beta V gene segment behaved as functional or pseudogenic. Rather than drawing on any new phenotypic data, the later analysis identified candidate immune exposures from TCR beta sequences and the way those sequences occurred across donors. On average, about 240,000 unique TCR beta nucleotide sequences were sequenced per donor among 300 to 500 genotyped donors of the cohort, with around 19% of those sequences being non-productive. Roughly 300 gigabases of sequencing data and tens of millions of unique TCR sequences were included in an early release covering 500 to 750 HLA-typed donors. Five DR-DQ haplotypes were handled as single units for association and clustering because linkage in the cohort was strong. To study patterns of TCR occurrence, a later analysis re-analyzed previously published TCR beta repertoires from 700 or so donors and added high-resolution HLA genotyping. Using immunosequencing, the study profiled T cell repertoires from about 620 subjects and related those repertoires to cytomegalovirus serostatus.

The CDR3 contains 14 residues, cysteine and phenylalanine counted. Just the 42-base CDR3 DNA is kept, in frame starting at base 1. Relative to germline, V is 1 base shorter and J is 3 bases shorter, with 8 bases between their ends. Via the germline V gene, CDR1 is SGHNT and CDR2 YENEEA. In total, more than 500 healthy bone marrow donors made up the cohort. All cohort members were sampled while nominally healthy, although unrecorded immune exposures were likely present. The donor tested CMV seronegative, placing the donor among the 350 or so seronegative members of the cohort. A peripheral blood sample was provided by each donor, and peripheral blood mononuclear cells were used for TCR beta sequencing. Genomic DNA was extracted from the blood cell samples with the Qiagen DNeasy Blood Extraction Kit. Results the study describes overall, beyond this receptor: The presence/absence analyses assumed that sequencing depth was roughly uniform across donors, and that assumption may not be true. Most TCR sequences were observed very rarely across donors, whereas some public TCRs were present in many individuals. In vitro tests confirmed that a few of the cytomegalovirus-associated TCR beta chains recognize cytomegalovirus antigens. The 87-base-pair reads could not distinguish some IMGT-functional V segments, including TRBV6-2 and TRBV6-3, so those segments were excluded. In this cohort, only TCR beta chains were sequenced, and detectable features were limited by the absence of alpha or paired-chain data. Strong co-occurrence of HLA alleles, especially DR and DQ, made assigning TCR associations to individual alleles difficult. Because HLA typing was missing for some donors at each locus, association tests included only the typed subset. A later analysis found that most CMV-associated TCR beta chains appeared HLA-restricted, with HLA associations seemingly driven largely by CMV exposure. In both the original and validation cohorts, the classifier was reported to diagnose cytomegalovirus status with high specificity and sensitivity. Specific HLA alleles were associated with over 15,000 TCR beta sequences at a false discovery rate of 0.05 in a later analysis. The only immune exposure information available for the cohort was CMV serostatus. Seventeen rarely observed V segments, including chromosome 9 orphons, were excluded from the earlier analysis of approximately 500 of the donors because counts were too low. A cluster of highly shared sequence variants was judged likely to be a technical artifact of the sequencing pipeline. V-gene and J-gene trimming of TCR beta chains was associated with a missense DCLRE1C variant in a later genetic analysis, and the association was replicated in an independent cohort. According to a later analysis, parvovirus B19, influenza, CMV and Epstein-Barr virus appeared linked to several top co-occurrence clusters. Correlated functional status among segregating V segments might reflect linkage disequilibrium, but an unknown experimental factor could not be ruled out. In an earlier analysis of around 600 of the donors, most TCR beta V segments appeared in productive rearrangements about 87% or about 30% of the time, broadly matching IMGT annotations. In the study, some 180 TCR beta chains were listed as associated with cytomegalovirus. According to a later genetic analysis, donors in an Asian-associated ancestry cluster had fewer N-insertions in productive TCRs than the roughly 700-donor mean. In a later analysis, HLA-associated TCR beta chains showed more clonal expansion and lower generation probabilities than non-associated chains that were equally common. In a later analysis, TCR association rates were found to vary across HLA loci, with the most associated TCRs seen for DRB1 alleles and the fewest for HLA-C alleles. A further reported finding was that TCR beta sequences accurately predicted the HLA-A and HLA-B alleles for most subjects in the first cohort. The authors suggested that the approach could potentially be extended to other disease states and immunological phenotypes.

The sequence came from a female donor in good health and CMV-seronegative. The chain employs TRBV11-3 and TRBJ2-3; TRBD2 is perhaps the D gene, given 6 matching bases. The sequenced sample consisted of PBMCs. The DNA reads TGTGCCAGCAGCTTAGGGCGGGGAACAGATACGCAGTATTTT. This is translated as CASSLGRGTDTQYF. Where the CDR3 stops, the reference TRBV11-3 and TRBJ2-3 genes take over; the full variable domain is EAGVVQSPRYKIIEKKQPVAFWCNPISGHNTLYWYLQNLGQGPELLIRYENEEAVDDSQLPKDRFSAERLKGVDSTLKIQPAELGDSAVYLCASSLGRGTDTQYFGPGTRLTVL.